This TCR beta chain was obtained from a study of T-cell reconstitution after alpha-beta-depleted transplantation in children. Study-wide results and limits: Surviving recipient T cells and thymic progenitors underlay high day-60 TCRbeta diversity in some patients. T-cell counts and diversity were attributed mostly to newly produced T cells one year after transplant. It was reported that alpha-beta T cells came from several hundred expanded graft clones (about two months after transplant).

This CDR3 spans 13 amino acids. CDR1 and CDR2 (germline): KGHSH, LQKENI. Trimming removed 0 bases at V and 7 bases at J, with 9 bases between. In this sample, this clonotype turned up a few times. Its antigen remains unknown. Unique molecular identifiers were used in preparing the TCRbeta library. One entry per CDR3 protein, called by TCRdb with MiXCR from the PCR reads. This sample yields around 450,000 distinct CDR3 sequences, of which approximately 10% are seen a single time; 2% to 2.5% belongs to the top ten. This chain joins TRBV18 and TRBJ1-1, with D tentatively TRBD1 (5 bases). The clonotype comes from a child under 10 years old with inherited bone marrow failure, due to receive a stem cell transplant. The sequencing used PBMCs, collected before TCRalphabeta/CD19-depleted stem cell transplant. The CDR3 DNA is TGTGCCAGCTCACCACCGGACACTTATGAAGCTTTCTTT. Its protein product is CASSPPDTYEAFF.